The next 29 T cell receptor beta chains were all read from a single sample in a study of shared T cell receptors in the human thymus. The repertoire was sequenced with immunoSEQ multiplex PCR; TCRdb's copy has only in-frame clones and lacks some. The data show 450,000 to 650,000 clones, approximately 80% seen once. These data were likewise used in another study, on human thymus T cells.

Sequencing was carried out using thymocytes. These receptors all stem from a boy under three years old with a congenital heart defect.

A remark on this clone: One junction end disagrees with the germline gene, perhaps due to a read error. The chain combines TRBV13 with TRBJ2-5, with D perhaps TRBD1 (5 bases). Germline V gene lookup returns CDR1 PRHDT and CDR2 FYEKMQ (reference sequence). The CDR3 extends over 14 amino acids. The CDR3 DNA reads as TGTGCCAGCAGCGTAGGTGCAGGGATCGAGACCCAGTACTTC. Protein product: CASSVGAGIETQYF.

The chain links TRBV4-2 to TRBJ2-1; TRBD2 agrees at 8 bases. The CDR3 runs to 15 residues. Germline CDR1 and CDR2: LGHNA and YNFKEQ. With 4 bases clipped from V and 9 bases from J, the junction kept 11 bases outside the gene matches. The CDR3 loop reads CASSPLAGREVEQFF. The CDR3 nucleotides read TGTGCCAGCAGCCCCCTAGCGGGTAGGGAAGTTGAGCAGTTCTTC.

There are a few counts of this clone. This chain links TRBV15 with TRBJ1-1, with D perhaps matching TRBD1 (5 bases). The V end lost 1 base, the J end lost 5 bases, and 17 bases lay between the germline ends. Germline CDR1 reads LNHNV; CDR2 reads YYDKDF (reference sequence). This CDR3 is built from 16 residues. The CDR3 sequence is CATSRAASGPGTEAFF. CDR3 in DNA: TGTGCCACCAGCAGAGCCGCCTCAGGGCCAGGGACTGAAGCTTTCTTT.

The chain combines TRBV6-5 with TRBJ2-2; TRBD2 matches at 12 bases. CDR3 length: 15 residues. V was pared by 5 bases and J by 4 bases, with 2 bases of the junction left unmatched. Germline CDR1 reads MNHEY; CDR2 reads SVGAGI. For the CDR3, the DNA is TGTGCCAGCAGTACACTAGCGGGAGGCACCGGGGAGCTGTTTTTT. It translates to CASSTLAGGTGELFF.

The chain is built from TRBV19 and TRBJ2-7; D may be TRBD2 (6 bases). The V gene lost 0 bases and the J gene lost 3 bases, with 12 bases spanning the gap. CDR1 is LNHDA, CDR2 SQIVND, per germline (reference sequence). The CDR3 sequence is 15 residues long. Here the CDR3 reads CASSIDCGEFYEQYF. The CDR3 DNA reads as TGTGCCAGTAGTATAGATTGCGGGGAGTTCTACGAGCAGTACTTC.

The CDR3 DNA is TGTGCCAGCAGCTTAGTTCCGGCCGGGAGCTACAATGAGCAGTTCTTC. It encodes CASSLVPAGSYNEQFF. V gene TRBV11-3 combines with J gene TRBJ2-1, with D possibly matching TRBD2 (6 bases). This CDR3 is 16 amino acids long. Germline assignment: CDR1 SGHNT and CDR2 YENEEA. V dropped 1 base and J dropped 3 bases, with 13 bases sitting between them.

This clone was found a few times. The genes are TRBV14 and TRBJ1-1, with D unclear. Trimming cost V 3 bases and J 5 bases, with 4 bases left between them. The germline V gene encodes CDR1 SGHDN and CDR2 FVKESK. The CDR3 is 11 amino acids. The CDR3 reads CASSHSTEAFF. The CDR3 coding sequence is TGTGCCAGCAGCCATTCGACTGAAGCTTTCTTT.

J is TRBJ2-6 and V is TRBV5-1, with 9 bases identical to TRBD1. Germline values: CDR1 SGHRS, CDR2 YFSETQ. This CDR3 region has 18 residues. With 2 bases clipped from V and 0 bases from J, the junction kept 6 bases outside the gene matches. The CDR3: CASSFGTGTYSGANVLTF. CDR3 coding DNA: TGCGCCAGCAGCTTCGGGACAGGGACGTACTCTGGGGCCAACGTCCTGACTTTC.

This rearrangement joins TRBV9 to TRBJ2-5, with 11 bases lining up with TRBD2. The CDR3 length is 15 residues. Unmatched junction bases numbered 8, after V lost 4 bases and J lost 6 bases. Germline V gene data show CDR1 as SGDLS and CDR2 as YYNGEE. CDR3 region: CASSNHTSGSKTQYF. CDR3 DNA: TGTGCCAGCAGCAATCACACTAGCGGGAGTAAGACCCAGTACTTC.

V gene TRBV4-3 combines with J gene TRBJ2-1, with a tentative D call TRBD2 (5 bases). Germline values: CDR1 LGHNA, CDR2 YSLEER. Deletions cut 1 base from V and 2 bases from J, with 9 bases between. The CDR3 runs to 15 residues. As DNA, the CDR3 is TGCGCCAGCAGCCAAGCTCGAGGGCCCTACAATGAGCAGTTCTTC. This codes for CASSQARGPYNEQFF.

This clone appeared a few times. The V gene is TRBV13, the J gene TRBJ2-7; 14 nucleotides agree with TRBD2. The CDR3 runs 20 residues. V lost 2 bases and J lost 1; bases outside the gene matches: 13. Germline-derived CDR1 and CDR2 are PRHDT and FYEKMQ (reference sequence). Here the CDR3 reads CASSLYYRGTSGRESYEQYF. DNA for the CDR3: TGTGCCAGCAGCTTATATTATCGTGGGACTAGCGGGAGAGAGTCCTACGAGCAGTACTTC.

The rearrangement links TRBV21-1 to TRBJ2-7; the table's D call of TRBD1 was not tested on the DNA. TRBV21-1 is tagged as a pseudogene. The CDR3 is 17 residues long. This chain's CDR3 is CASSKAPGRGPAYEQYF. The CDR3 DNA sequence: TGTGCCAGCAGCAAAGCTCCTGGCCGTGGGCCCGCCTACGAGCAGTACTTC.

The V gene is TRBV9, the J gene TRBJ2-7; 13 nucleotides agree with TRBD2. V shed 3 bases and J 6 bases; nucleotides not matched to a gene: 12. This CDR3 has 17 amino acids. The germline V gene has CDR1 SGDLS and CDR2 YYNGEE. The CDR3 bases are TGTGCCAGCAGCGGGACTAGCGGGAGTTCCCCCCCGGGCGAGCAGTACTTC. The encoded protein is CASSGTSGSSPPGEQYF.

The chain combines TRBV28 with TRBJ1-5; D perhaps matches TRBD1 (5 bases). CDR1 is MDHEN and CDR2 is SYDVKM in the germline V gene. This CDR3 has 15 residues. V lost 8 bases, J lost 0 bases, and 14 bases lay in between. This CDR3 reads CASQHGGDSNQPQHF. CDR3 coding DNA: TGTGCCAGCCAGCACGGGGGAGATAGCAATCAGCCCCAGCATTTT.

The V and J genes are TRBV14 and TRBJ1-1; D unresolved. V dropped 2 bases and J dropped 5 bases, with 21 bases sitting between them. CDR3 length equals 17 residues. The germline V gene has CDR1 SGHDN and CDR2 FVKESK. The CDR3 DNA sequence: TGTGCCAGCAGCCAACGGTTTAACCGGGGTTGGAAAACTGAAGCTTTCTTT. Protein: CASSQRFNRGWKTEAFF. The variable domain in full, completed from reference TRBV14 and TRBJ1-1, reads EAGVTQFPSHSVIEKGQTVTLRCDPISGHDNLYWYRRVMGKEIKFLLHFVKESKQDESGMPNNRFLAERTGGTYSTLKVQPAELEDSGVYFCASSQRFNRGWKTEAFFGQGTRLTVV.

This clone has just one count. This chain links TRBV21-1 with TRBJ2-1; the D call of TRBD1 is as the table states it, not checked on the DNA. TRBV21-1 is a pseudogene. The CDR3 is made up of 12 amino acids. CDR3 loop: CASSSQGEQWFF. CDR3 sequence (DNA): TGTGCCAGCAGCTCCCAGGGGGAGCAGTGGTTCTTC.

The V and J genes are TRBV5-6 and TRBJ2-7, with D perhaps TRBD1 (5 bases). Trimming left V 3 bases short and J 6 bases short, with 16 bases between. Germline V gene sequence: CDR1 SGHDT, CDR2 YYEEEE. This CDR3 region has 14 residues. This CDR3 reads CASSYASDIGEQYF. In DNA form, the CDR3 reads TGTGCCAGCAGCTACGCTTCGGACATTGGCGAGCAGTACTTC.

The J gene is TRBJ2-7, the V gene TRBV6-5; 8 bases are shared with TRBD2. This CDR3 comprises 14 residues. Germline values: CDR1 MNHEY, CDR2 SVGAGI. Trimming removed 7 bases from V and 7 bases from J; junction bases left unmatched: 12. The CDR3 is CASTSTGGKGEQYF. The DNA of the CDR3 is TGTGCCAGCACCTCAACGGGGGGGAAGGGGGAGCAGTACTTC.

This chain uses TRBV6-1 with TRBJ1-1, with 8 bases matching TRBD1. Looked up from germline, CDR1 is MNHNS and CDR2 is SASEGT. This CDR3 has 14 residues. V shed 3 bases and J 5 bases; nucleotides not matched to a gene: 5. The CDR3 region has the DNA TGTGCCAGCAGTGACCAGGGGGCGAATACTGAAGCTTTCTTT. Translating gives CASSDQGANTEAFF.

The chain employs TRBV4-1 and TRBJ2-5, with 9 positions matching TRBD2. The J call may not be correct, given that the DNA end is closer to TRBJ2-7. The CDR3 is 17 residues long. Germline CDR1 reads MGHRA; CDR2 reads YSYEKL. The CDR3, as DNA: TGCGCCAGCAGCCAAGAAGACCCCAGCGGGAGGCTCTACGAGCAGTACTTC. Protein product: CASSQEDPSGRLYEQYF.

A single count supports this clone. V usage is TRBV11-3 and J usage is TRBJ2-5, with no clear D. Trimming took off 4 bases at V and 0 bases at J, with 3 bases between the two ends. The CDR3 is 12 amino acids. CDR1 is SGHNT and CDR2 is YENEEA in the germline V gene. CDR3 DNA: TGTGCCAGCAGCTCGTACCAAGAGACCCAGTACTTC. Translation gives CASSSYQETQYF. The variable domain in full, with the rest retrieved from reference TRBV11-3 and TRBJ2-5, is EAGVVQSPRYKIIEKKQPVAFWCNPISGHNTLYWYLQNLGQGPELLIRYENEEAVDDSQLPKDRFSAERLKGVDSTLKIQPAELGDSAVYLCASSSYQETQYFGPGTRLLVL.

This rearrangement joins TRBV27 to TRBJ1-2; 7 nucleotides align to TRBD1. CDR3 size: 18 residues. After removal of 5 bases from V and 3 bases from J, the junction contained 18 bases not matched to a gene. CDR1 is MNHEY, CDR2 SMNVEV, per germline (reference sequence). The CDR3 DNA follows: TGTGCCAGCAGTCAAGGGCGGGGAGACAGGGTCAGTGACTATGGCTACACCTTC. The encoded protein is CASSQGRGDRVSDYGYTF.

The rearrangement uses TRBV7-2 and TRBJ2-7; 9 bases are shared with TRBD2. Germline V gene lookup returns CDR1 SGHTA and CDR2 FQGNSA. CDR3 size: 17 residues. Germline trimming cut 5 bases from V and 4 bases from J; bases unmatched to any gene: 15. CDR3: CASSPGASGIFRYEQYF. CDR3 nucleotides: TGTGCCAGCAGCCCCGGGGCTAGCGGGATATTTAGGTACGAGCAGTACTTC. Complete variable domain (other parts from reference TRBV7-2 and TRBJ2-7): GAGVSQSPSNKVTEKGKDVELRCDPISGHTALYWYRQSLGQGLEFLIYFQGNSAPDKSGLPSDRFSAERTGGSVSTLTIQRTQQEDSAVYLCASSPGASGIFRYEQYFGPGTRLTVT.

The V gene is TRBV5-4, the J gene TRBJ2-3; D gene ambiguous. Germline V gene data show CDR1 as SGHNT and CDR2 as YYREEE (reference sequence). The CDR3 is 15 amino acids. Trimming cost V 2 bases and J 2 bases, with 12 bases left between them. The CDR3 loop is CASSFTTHSTDTQYF. CDR3 DNA sequence: TGTGCCAGCAGCTTTACTACCCACTCCACAGATACGCAGTATTTT.

The chain couples TRBV28 to TRBJ2-1; TRBD2 matches 10 bases. Germline V gene lookup returns CDR1 MDHEN and CDR2 SYDVKM. This CDR3 is 15 amino acids long. The V and J ends lost 6 bases and 0 bases, in that order; junction bases with no gene match: 2. The CDR3 spells CASRSSGSSYNEQFF. In DNA form, the CDR3 reads TGTGCCAGCAGATCTAGCGGGAGCTCCTACAATGAGCAGTTCTTC.

The chain combines TRBV28 with TRBJ2-3; D is unclear. Trimming removed 6 bases from V and 7 bases from J, with 8 bases in between. The CDR3 runs to 11 residues. Germline CDR1 and CDR2: MDHEN and SYDVKM. The CDR3 protein is CASRRANTQYF. The CDR3 DNA sequence: TGTGCCAGCAGGAGAGCCAATACGCAGTATTTT.

The chain couples TRBV19 to TRBJ2-2, with 12 bases identical to TRBD2. J was trimmed by 7 bases and V by 11 bases; bases with no gene match: 5. Germline V gene lookup returns CDR1 LNHDA and CDR2 SQIVND (reference sequence). This CDR3 is 13 amino acids long. Here the CDR3 reads CACGLAGFGELFF. CDR3 DNA: TGTGCCTGTGGACTAGCGGGATTCGGGGAGCTGTTTTTT.

The chain carries TRBV30 and TRBJ2-5; D uncertain. V shed 2 bases and J shed 1 base, with 5 bases lying between them. The CDR3 runs 12 residues. Germline-derived CDR1 and CDR2 are GTSNPN and SVGIG (reference sequence). CDR3 in DNA: TGTGCCTGGAGTATCAGCCAAGAGACCCAGTACTTC. This translates into CAWSISQETQYF.

The V call is TRBV4-2, the J call TRBJ2-3; TRBD2 matches 15 bases. CDR1 and CDR2 from the germline V gene are LGHNA and YNFKEQ. This CDR3 is 17 amino acids long. The ends lost 4 bases at V and 6 bases at J; junction bases unmatched: 8. CDR3: CASSPTRTSGRDDTQYF. The CDR3 DNA reads TGTGCCAGCAGCCCTACTAGGACTAGCGGGAGGGACGATACGCAGTATTTT.